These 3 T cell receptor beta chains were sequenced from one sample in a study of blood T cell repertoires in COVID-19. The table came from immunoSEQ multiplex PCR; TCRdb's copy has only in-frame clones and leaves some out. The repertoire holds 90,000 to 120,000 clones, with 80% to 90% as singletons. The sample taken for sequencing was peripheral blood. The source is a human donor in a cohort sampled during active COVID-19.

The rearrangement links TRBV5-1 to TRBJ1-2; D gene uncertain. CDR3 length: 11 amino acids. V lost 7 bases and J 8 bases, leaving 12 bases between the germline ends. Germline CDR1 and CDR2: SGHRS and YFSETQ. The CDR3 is CASGEGSGYTF. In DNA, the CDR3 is TGCGCCAGCGGTGAGGGAAGCGGCTACACCTTC.

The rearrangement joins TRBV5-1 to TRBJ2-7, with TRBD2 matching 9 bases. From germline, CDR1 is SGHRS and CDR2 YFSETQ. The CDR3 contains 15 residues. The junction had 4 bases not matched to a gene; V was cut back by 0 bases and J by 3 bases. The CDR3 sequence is CASSLGLAEGYEQYF. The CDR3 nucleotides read TGCGCCAGCAGCTTGGGACTAGCGGAGGGCTACGAGCAGTACTTC.

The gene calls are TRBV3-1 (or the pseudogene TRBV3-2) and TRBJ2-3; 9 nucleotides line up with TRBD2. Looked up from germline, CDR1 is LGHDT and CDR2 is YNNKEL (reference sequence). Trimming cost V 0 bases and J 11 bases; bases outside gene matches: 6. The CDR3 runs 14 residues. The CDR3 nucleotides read TGTGCCAGCAGCCAAGAAGGTCTAGCGGGGAAGCAGTATTTT. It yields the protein CASSQEGLAGKQYF.